This T cell receptor (beta chain) stems from a study of T-cell reconstitution after alpha-beta-depleted transplantation in children (dated by TCRdb to 2015 to 2016). General notes on the study: T-cell immune reconstitution after TCRalphabeta/CD19-depleted allogeneic hematopoietic cell transplantation in children was quantitatively tracked in the study by means of TCR repertoire profiling. Results and caveats for the whole study, not just this receptor: In some patients, high TCRbeta diversity at day 60 was attributed to recipient T cells and intrathymic progenitors that had survived conditioning. Over the following months the frequencies of hyperexpanded clones went down, and after one year T-cell counts and TCRbeta diversity were mostly credited to newly produced T cells. The apparently early alphabetaT-cell count recovery about two months after transplant was reportedly dependent on only several hundred rapidly expanded clones derived from non-depleted graft cells.

Worth noting for this clonotype: No antigen is known for it. The record has no base qualities; no much larger clone is one base away.

From the cysteine through the phenylalanine, the CDR3 covers 15 amino acids. Of all the DNA, just the CDR3 is kept, 45 bases in frame from base 1. Germline trimming: 2 bases from V, 6 bases from J; junction bases outside gene matches: 3. For CDR1 and CDR2, the germline V gene lists SGHTA and FQGNSA. Libraries were constructed by PCR. The run used an Illumina HiSeq 2500. TCR libraries were prepared with molecular barcoding, using unique molecular identifiers to normalize TCRbeta repertoire quantification. TCRdb reran the public reads through fastp at Q25 and MiXCR, keeping productive beta chains. For every CDR3 protein sequence, its rows merge into one entry that carries the most common genes and DNA. The sample profile shows approximately 89,000 distinct CDR3 sequences; about a sixth of them were found once. The ten largest make up 15% to 20% of the sample. The treatment or condition label, as the study defines it: allogeneic hematopoietic cell transplantation with graft depleted of TCRalphabeta T cells and CD19 B cells. The children who served as transplant recipients had been given grafts of TCRalphabeta/CD19-depleted allogeneic hematopoietic cells.

The chain is assembled from TRBV7-2 and TRBJ2-2; 10 bases in the middle match TRBD2. This TCR came from a male patient aged 2-10 years who had a stem cell transplant for acute lymphoblastic leukemia, so the T cells may come from the graft donor. Sample: PBMCs, mostly from graft donor cells, taken 180 days after TCRalphabeta/CD19-depleted stem cell transplant. The CDR3 sequence is CASSLISGGAGELFF. Read as DNA, the sequence is TGTGCCAGCAGCTTAATCAGCGGGGGGGCCGGGGAGCTGTTTTTT.